Presented here are 32 T cell receptor beta chains from one specimen sequenced in a study of CD8 T cells in Susac syndrome. The authors reverse transcribed roughly 0.5 to 1 ug RNA with random hexamers. A single record per CDR3 protein comes from TCRdb applying MiXCR to the immunoSEQ multiplex PCR reads. The sample holds around 200,000 distinct CDR3 sequences, 90% to 96% seen once. Sequencing was carried out using CD4+ T cells from PBMCs. The source of these receptors is a human donor with multiple sclerosis.

This chain connects TRBV12-3 or TRBV12-4 to TRBJ2-5; the D is unclear. V was pared by 0 bases and J by 2 bases, with 7 bases between. The CDR3 spans 14 residues. In DNA, the CDR3 is TGTGCCAGCAGTTTAGCGGGGTCACAAGAGACCCAGTACTTC. Its translation is CASSLAGSQETQYF.

The chain links TRBV30 to TRBJ2-7; D remains ambiguous. This CDR3 has 12 residues. Germline V lookup: CDR1 GTSNPN, CDR2 SVGIG (reference sequence). Trimming removed 2 bases at V and 4 bases at J, with 9 bases between. The CDR3 sequence is CAWSPSFYEQYF. DNA for the CDR3: TGTGCCTGGAGTCCGTCTTTTTACGAGCAGTACTTC.

CDR3 residues: CSAIDRGNSPLHF. CDR3 in DNA: TGCAGTGCTATAGACAGGGGTAATTCACCCCTCCACTTT. This rearrangement joins TRBV20-1 to TRBJ1-6, with 8 bases that match TRBD1. The J segment lost 6 bases and the V segment lost 4 bases, leaving 2 bases of the junction unmatched. CDR3 length: 13 amino acids. Per germline, CDR1 DFQATT and CDR2 SNEGSKA (reference sequence).

The chain has TRBV29-1 and TRBJ1-1; D gene ambiguous. Germline CDR1 and CDR2: SQVTM and ANQGSEA. CDR3 length equals 11 residues. The germline V and J ends were trimmed by 7 bases and 1 base, with 7 bases remaining between them. CDR3 protein: CSATKNTEAFF. The CDR3 DNA reads TGCAGCGCAACCAAGAACACTGAAGCTTTCTTT.

The chain joins TRBV2 to TRBJ2-6, with D unclear. The CDR3 is 13 amino acids. Trimming took off 8 bases at V and 0 bases at J, with 5 bases between the two ends. Per the germline V gene, CDR1 is SNHLY and CDR2 is FYNNEI. The CDR3 nucleotides read TGTGCCAGCTCTAACTCTGGGGCCAACGTCCTGACTTTC. Its translation: CASSNSGANVLTF.

V usage is TRBV5-4 and J usage is TRBJ2-3; 7 bases agree with TRBD1. The CDR3 consists of 14 residues. Trimming at V came to 6 bases and at J to 2 bases, leaving 6 bases not matched to a gene. The germline gives CDR1 SGHNT, CDR2 YYREEE (reference sequence). CDR3 coding DNA: TGTGCCAGCACCTGGGACAGCGACACAGATACGCAGTATTTT. It encodes CASTWDSDTDTQYF.

V and J are TRBV6-5 and TRBJ2-7, with D perhaps TRBD1 (6 bases). The germline CDR1 and CDR2 sequences are MNHEY and SVGAGI. The length of the CDR3 is 13 residues. Trimming pared 4 bases from V and 9 bases from J, leaving 16 bases between. CDR3 bases: TGTGCCAGCAGTTCCGGGACGGGACATGGGCAGTACTTC. It yields the protein CASSSGTGHGQYF.

The DNA of the CDR3 is TGTGCCAGCAGCCCATACCCCCGGGAGACCCAGTACTTC. Protein product: CASSPYPRETQYF. The gene calls are TRBV9 and TRBJ2-5; D is ambiguous. The germline V gene encodes CDR1 SGDLS and CDR2 YYNGEE. The CDR3 extends over 13 amino acids. Trimming took 4 bases from V and 5 from J, leaving 12 bases between them.

The chain uses TRBV20-1 and TRBJ2-5, with TRBD1 matching 7 bases. After removal of 7 bases from V and 1 base from J, the junction contained 6 bases not matched to a gene. Germline CDR1 DFQATT, CDR2 SNEGSKA (reference sequence). The CDR3 length is 13 residues. The CDR3 sequence is CSVLGTAQETQYF. CDR3 DNA sequence: TGCAGTGTTTTGGGGACAGCCCAAGAGACCCAGTACTTC.

This clonotype was recorded once. The V and J genes are TRBV5-6 and TRBJ2-7; 7 bases fit TRBD1. V shed 4 bases, J shed 3 bases, and the junction held 4 bases outside the gene matches. The CDR3 consists of 13 residues. The germline V gene encodes CDR1 SGHDT and CDR2 YYEEEE. The DNA of the CDR3 is TGTGCCAGCAGCCACGGGGACAGCTACGAGCAGTACTTC. Translation: CASSHGDSYEQYF.

CDR3 loop: CASSTRTDTQYF. In nucleotides, the CDR3 is TGTGCCAGTAGTACGCGCACAGATACGCAGTATTTT. The rearrangement links TRBV19 to TRBJ2-3; D remains unclear. The V gene lost 4 bases and the J gene lost 1 base, with 3 bases spanning the gap. Germline V gene lookup returns CDR1 LNHDA and CDR2 SQIVND (reference sequence). The CDR3 has 12 amino acids.

The rearrangement uses TRBV29-1 and TRBJ1-1; D is ambiguous. This CDR3 has 13 amino acids. The germline V and J ends were trimmed by 3 bases and 0 bases, with 8 bases remaining between them. CDR1 and CDR2 (germline): SQVTM, ANQGSEA. The CDR3: CSVERRLNTEAFF. CDR3 in DNA: TGCAGCGTTGAGAGAAGACTGAACACTGAAGCTTTCTTT.

V is TRBV5-6 and J is TRBJ1-2; 9 bases align to TRBD1. This CDR3 region has 13 residues. The V and J ends lost 5 bases and 13 bases, in that order; junction bases with no gene match: 12. Germline-derived CDR1 and CDR2 are SGHDT and YYEEEE. CDR3 in DNA: TGTGCCAGCAGGTGGGACAGGGAAGAAGGATGCACCTTC. Amino acids: CASRWDREEGCTF.

This rearrangement joins TRBV12-3 or TRBV12-4 to TRBJ1-6; TRBD1 matches at 8 bases. The CDR3 is 15 residues long. V lost 0 bases and J lost 5; bases outside the gene matches: 0. DNA of the CDR3: TGTGCCAGCAGTTTAGCGGGACAGGATAATTCACCCCTCCACTTT. Its protein is CASSLAGQDNSPLHF.

V gene TRBV30 combines with J gene TRBJ1-1; D is ambiguous. V was pared by 0 bases and J by 6 bases, with 8 bases between. The CDR3 covers 12 residues. Germline values: CDR1 GTSNPN, CDR2 SVGIG (reference sequence). CDR3 residues: CAWSVGAPEAFF. The DNA for the CDR3 is TGTGCCTGGAGTGTTGGAGCACCTGAAGCTTTCTTT.

This rearrangement joins TRBV3-1 to TRBJ2-7; D gene unclear. The CDR3 has 14 residues. The V gene's germline CDR1 is LGHDT and CDR2 YNNKEL (reference sequence). Deletions cut 1 base from V and 3 bases from J, with 10 bases between. The CDR3: CASSQADVGYEQYF. DNA for the CDR3: TGTGCCAGCAGCCAAGCTGACGTAGGCTACGAGCAGTACTTC.

CDR3 nucleotide sequence: TGTGCCAGCAGCCCCGCCGCGGGACACACCTACGAGCAGTACTTC. Protein sequence: CASSPAAGHTYEQYF. The gene calls are TRBV7-3 and TRBJ2-7, with D possibly being TRBD1 or TRBD2 (6 bases each). The CDR3 spans 15 residues. CDR1 is SGHTA and CDR2 is FQGTGA in the germline V gene. V was shortened by 5 bases and J by 2 bases, with 16 bases between the two germline ends.

This CDR3 is CASSQGRDITYEQYF. As DNA, the CDR3 is TGTGCCAGCAGCCAAGGACGGGACATAACCTACGAGCAGTACTTC. The chain links TRBV3-1 to TRBJ2-7, with D maybe TRBD1 (6 bases). This CDR3 contains 15 residues. Germline CDR1 reads LGHDT; CDR2 reads YNNKEL (reference sequence). Between the trimmed V and J ends, which lost 1 base and 2 bases, there was a span of 12 bases.

The gene calls are TRBV18 and TRBJ2-5; D ambiguous. CDR3 size: 14 residues. Germline V gene data show CDR1 as KGHSH and CDR2 as LQKENI. V shed 6 bases and J shed 5 bases, with 16 bases lying between them. CDR3: CASSPVFQEETQYF. CDR3 DNA sequence: TGTGCCAGCTCCCCCGTATTTCAGGAGGAGACCCAGTACTTC.

The rearrangement joins TRBV20-1 to TRBJ2-1, with 8 bases lining up with TRBD2. The length of the CDR3 is 15 residues. Germline loops: CDR1 DFQATT, CDR2 SNEGSKA (reference sequence). The ends lost 6 bases at V and 9 bases at J; junction bases unmatched: 16. The CDR3 is CSAPPSRGAHGEQFF. CDR3 in DNA: TGCAGTGCCCCTCCCTCGCGGGGGGCCCACGGTGAGCAGTTCTTC.

The rearrangement uses TRBV7-9 and TRBJ2-2; no clear D gene. Looked up from germline, CDR1 is SEHNR and CDR2 is FQNEAQ (reference sequence). This CDR3 is 13 amino acids long. Trimming removed 4 bases from V and 4 bases from J, with 7 bases in between. The CDR3 region has the DNA TGTGCCAGCAGCTACGACGGCACCGGGGAGCTGTTTTTT. Translated, it gives CASSYDGTGELFF.

The J gene is TRBJ1-2, the V gene TRBV15, with D perhaps TRBD1 (6 bases). Germline V gene data show CDR1 as LNHNV and CDR2 as YYDKDF (reference sequence). V was cut by 4 bases and J by 2 bases, with 29 bases left in between. This CDR3 comprises 20 residues. CDR3 in amino acids: CATSILHPHRAGHSNYGYTF. CDR3 nucleotides: TGTGCCACCAGCATCCTACACCCTCACAGGGCAGGGCACTCAAACTATGGCTACACCTTC.

This clonotype was seen a few times. The rearrangement uses TRBV7-2 and TRBJ2-5, with TRBD2 identical over 15 bases. The CDR3 is made up of 16 amino acids. Germline V lookup: CDR1 SGHTA, CDR2 FQGNSA. Losses at the gene ends were 5 bases for V and 9 bases for J; bases not matched to a gene: 10. CDR3: CASSPSGTSGGLAQYF. The CDR3 bases are TGTGCCAGCAGCCCATCGGGGACTAGCGGGGGGCTGGCCCAGTACTTC.

This clonotype was recorded only once. The rearrangement links TRBV18 to TRBJ1-4; TRBD1 agrees at 9 bases. V gave up 6 bases and J gave up 11 bases; unmatched junction bases: 16. The CDR3 is 16 residues long. Looked up from germline, CDR1 is KGHSH and CDR2 is LQKENI. The CDR3 protein is CASSTTTGTGSEKLFF. The CDR3 DNA reads as TGTGCCAGCTCCACCACTACCGGGACAGGGTCTGAGAAACTGTTTTTT.

The chain employs TRBV15 and TRBJ1-1, with a possible D match to TRBD1 (5 bases). The V end lost 5 bases, the J end lost 1 base, and 14 bases lay between the germline ends. The germline gives CDR1 LNHNV, CDR2 YYDKDF (reference sequence). There are 15 residues in the CDR3. The CDR3 spells CATSGGLTGNTEAFF. For the CDR3, the DNA is TGTGCCACCAGCGGAGGATTAACAGGGAACACTGAAGCTTTCTTT.

This clonotype was detected only once. The rearrangement uses TRBV7-6 and TRBJ1-2; maybe TRBD1 (5 bases). Trimming took off 0 bases at V and 6 bases at J, with 17 bases between the two ends. This CDR3 is built from 16 residues. Germline V gene lookup returns CDR1 SGHVS and CDR2 FNYEAQ. The CDR3 reads CASSLAPFQAGNGYTF. The CDR3 nucleotides are TGTGCCAGCAGCTTAGCGCCATTCCAGGCAGGGAATGGCTACACCTTC.

The rearrangement joins TRBV5-1 to TRBJ2-3; the match to TRBD1 covers 10 bases. The germline V gene encodes CDR1 SGHRS and CDR2 YFSETQ. This CDR3 is 14 amino acids long. The ends lost 6 bases at V and 1 base at J; junction bases unmatched: 2. This CDR3 is CASTGTGGTDTQYF. The CDR3 DNA reads TGCGCCAGCACCGGGACAGGGGGCACAGATACGCAGTATTTT.

This chain links TRBV7-9 with TRBJ2-2, with 7 bases aligning to TRBD1. The V and J ends lost 4 bases and 6 bases, in that order; junction bases with no gene match: 2. Germline V gene data show CDR1 as SEHNR and CDR2 as FQNEAQ (reference sequence). This CDR3 has 13 residues. The CDR3 nucleotides are TGTGCCAGCAGCTCCGGGACAGCCGGGGAGCTGTTTTTT. It is translated as CASSSGTAGELFF.

Note on this clonotype: At one end, the junction sequence differs from germline, possibly due to a read error. V and J are TRBV7-7 and TRBJ2-1, with D possibly matching TRBD2 (5 bases). This CDR3 has 14 residues. Germline assignment: CDR1 SSHAT and CDR2 FNYEAQ (reference sequence). The CDR3 nucleotides read TGTGCTAGCAGCTTAGAGGGTCGGGACAATGAGCAGTTCTTC. Translation gives CASSLEGRDNEQFF.

This clonotype was detected only once. The V gene is TRBV7-6, the J gene TRBJ1-1, with D maybe TRBD1 (6 bases). Germline-derived CDR1 and CDR2 are SGHVS and FNYEAQ. Trimming took 1 base from V and 2 from J, leaving 14 bases between them. The CDR3 runs to 16 residues. The chain's CDR3 is CASSLGGQGTNTEAFF. The DNA of the CDR3 is TGTGCCAGCAGCTTAGGGGGCCAGGGGACTAACACTGAAGCTTTCTTT.

The CDR3 nucleotides read TGTGCCACCAGCACCCTAGTCGAGGACGAGCAGTACTTC. Encoded protein: CATSTLVEDEQYF. J is TRBJ2-7 and V is TRBV15; the D is unclear. Germline CDR1 and CDR2: LNHNV and YYDKDF (reference sequence). This CDR3 contains 13 residues. V lost 4 bases and J lost 5, with 12 bases in between.

The V gene is TRBV29-1, the J gene TRBJ2-7, with D possibly being TRBD1 (5 bases). The CDR3 is 11 residues long. V dropped 5 bases and J dropped 7 bases, with 12 bases sitting between them. From germline, CDR1 is SQVTM and CDR2 ANQGSEA. CDR3 in DNA: TGCAGCGTTACAGGCCTGGGGGAGCAGTACTTC. This translates into CSVTGLGEQYF.